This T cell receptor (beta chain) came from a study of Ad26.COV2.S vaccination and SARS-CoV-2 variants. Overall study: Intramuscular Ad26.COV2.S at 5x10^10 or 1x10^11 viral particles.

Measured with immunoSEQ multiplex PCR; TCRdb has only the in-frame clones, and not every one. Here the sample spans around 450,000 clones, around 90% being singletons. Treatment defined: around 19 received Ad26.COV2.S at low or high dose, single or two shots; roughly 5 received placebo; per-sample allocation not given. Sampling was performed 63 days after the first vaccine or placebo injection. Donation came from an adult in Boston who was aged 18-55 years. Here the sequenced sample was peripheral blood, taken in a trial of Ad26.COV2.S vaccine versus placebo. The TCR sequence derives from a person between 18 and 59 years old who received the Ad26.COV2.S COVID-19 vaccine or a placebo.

In DNA form, the CDR3 reads TGTGCCAGCAGTGCCTTTGAAAGTGGCGAGCAGTACTTC. Protein sequence: CASSAFESGEQYF. This chain joins TRBV28 and TRBJ2-7; D ambiguous. V was clipped by 5 bases and J by 6 bases, with 14 bases between them. The germline V gene has CDR1 MDHEN and CDR2 SYDVKM. This CDR3 is 13 amino acids long. Using reference TRBV28 and TRBJ2-7 for the parts outside the CDR3, the full variable domain is DVKVTQSSRYLVKRTGEKVFLECVQDMDHENMFWYRQDPGLGLRLIYFSYDVKMKEKGDIPEGYSVSREKKERFSLILESASTNQTSMYLCASSAFESGEQYFGPGTRLTVT.